These 25 T cell receptor beta chains were all obtained from the same sample, sequenced in a study of OX40 agonist ivuxolimab in advanced cancers. The assay was immunoSEQ multiplex PCR, and TCRdb's table has in-frame clones only and misses some. The table lists 45,000 to 60,000 clones, roughly 80% of them singletons. The starting material was CD4+ or CD8+ T cells sorted from blood, obtained in a trial of the OX40 agonist ivuxolimab. Every receptor here comes from an adult with an advanced solid tumor such as melanoma, head and neck, liver or kidney cancer.

This rearrangement joins TRBV7-9 to TRBJ2-3; D possibly corresponds to TRBD2 (6 bases). Germline CDR1 and CDR2: SEHNR and FQNEAQ (reference sequence). The V end lost 7 bases, the J end lost 6 bases, and 20 bases lay between the germline ends. This CDR3 is 15 amino acids long. The chain's CDR3 is CASTLGASDFDTQYF. The CDR3 nucleotides read TGTGCCAGCACCCTCGGGGCTAGCGACTTTGATACGCAGTATTTT.

V is TRBV6-5 and J is TRBJ1-1; the D is unclear. V lost 5 bases and J lost 3, with 10 bases in between. Germline CDR1 reads MNHEY; CDR2 reads SVGAGI. The CDR3 contains 13 residues. The chain's CDR3 is CASSEGAYTEAFF. In nucleotides, the CDR3 is TGTGCCAGCAGTGAAGGCGCATACACTGAAGCTTTCTTT.

This chain uses TRBV9 with TRBJ1-4; D is perhaps TRBD1 (5 bases). Germline lookup yields CDR1 SGDLS and CDR2 YYNGEE. V was trimmed by 1 base and J by 4 bases, leaving 11 bases between them. The CDR3 totals 15 residues. In DNA form, the CDR3 reads TGTGCCAGCAGCGTAACAGGCTCAAATAATGAAAAACTGTTTTTT. It is translated as CASSVTGSNNEKLFF. Complete variable domain (other parts from reference TRBV9 and TRBJ1-4): DSGVTQTPKHLITATGQRVTLRCSPRSGDLSVYWYQQSLDQGLQFLIQYYNGEERAKGNILERFSAQQFPDLHSELNLSSLELGDSALYFCASSVTGSNNEKLFFGSGTQLSVL.

The J gene is TRBJ1-1, the V gene TRBV11-2; tentative D call: TRBD1 (6 bases). Per the germline V gene, CDR1 is SGHAT and CDR2 is FQNNGV. The V end lost 6 bases, the J end lost 1 base, and 24 bases lay between the germline ends. CDR3 length equals 18 residues. The CDR3 reads CASRTIRGEAGRNTEAFF. CDR3 in DNA: TGTGCCAGCAGGACAATCAGGGGAGAGGCCGGAAGGAACACTGAAGCTTTCTTT.

This sequence joins TRBV6-1 and TRBJ2-2; possibly TRBD1 for D (5 bases). CDR3 length: 15 amino acids. CDR1 and CDR2 from the germline V gene are MNHNS and SASEGT. V was clipped by 2 bases and J by 4 bases, with 11 bases between them. DNA of the CDR3: TGTGCCAGCAGTGAAAGGTGGGGCGGCACCGGGGAGCTGTTTTTT. The encoded protein is CASSERWGGTGELFF.

The chain uses TRBV2 and TRBJ2-1; 11 bases align to TRBD2. The CDR3 consists of 15 residues. The V gene's germline CDR1 is SNHLY and CDR2 FYNNEI. J was trimmed by 7 bases and V by 4 bases; bases with no gene match: 6. CDR3 amino acids: CASSGTGTSGNEQFF. The DNA of the CDR3 is TGTGCCAGCAGTGGGACCGGGACTAGCGGAAATGAGCAGTTCTTC.

V usage is TRBV5-1 and J usage is TRBJ1-1; D uncertain. The CDR3 loop spans 17 amino acids. From germline, CDR1 is SGHRS and CDR2 YFSETQ. V lost 0 bases and J 1 base, leaving 16 bases between the germline ends. The CDR3 nucleotides read TGCGCCAGCAGCTTGGTGCCTTCCTGGGAATCGAACACTGAAGCTTTCTTT. It translates to CASSLVPSWESNTEAFF.

This clone was recorded a few times. V is TRBV25-1 and J is TRBJ1-4; 7 bases align to TRBD1. With V trimmed by 8 bases and J by 5 bases, 14 bases remained unmatched. This CDR3 is built from 16 residues. CDR1 is MGHDK and CDR2 is SYGVNS in the germline V gene. The CDR3 DNA is TGTGCCAGCGCGGGGGGGCTAACAGGGGTCAATGAAAAACTGTTTTTT. This gives the protein CASAGGLTGVNEKLFF. Full variable domain (missing parts from reference TRBV25-1 and TRBJ1-4): EADIYQTPRYLVIGTGKKITLECSQTMGHDKMYWYQQDPGMELHLIHYSYGVNSTEKGDLSSESTVSRIRTEHFPLTLESARPSHTSQYLCASAGGLTGVNEKLFFGSGTQLSVL.

V is TRBV30 and J is TRBJ1-5; 8 nucleotides match TRBD1. The CDR3 is made up of 13 amino acids. Germline lookup yields CDR1 GTSNPN and CDR2 SVGIG (reference sequence). V dropped 6 bases and J dropped 1; count of bases not matched to a gene: 2. As DNA, the CDR3 is TGTGCCTGTGACAGGGGAAGCAATCAGCCCCAGCATTTT. Translating gives CACDRGSNQPQHF.

The chain joins TRBV5-6 to TRBJ2-5, with 7 bases identical to TRBD1. V lost 2 bases, J lost 1 base, and 8 bases stayed unmatched. Germline-derived CDR1 and CDR2 are SGHDT and YYEEEE. This CDR3 spans 16 amino acids. CDR3 sequence reads: CASSLSPGQLQETQYF. The CDR3 nucleotides read TGTGCCAGCAGCTTATCACCGGGACAGCTCCAAGAGACCCAGTACTTC. The full variable domain, with the rest looked up from reference TRBV5-6 and TRBJ2-5, is DAGVTQSPTHLIKTRGQQVTLRCSPKSGHDTVSWYQQALGQGPQFIFQYYEEEERQRGNFPDRFSGHQFPNYSSELNVNALLLGDSALYLCASSLSPGQLQETQYFGPGTRLLVL.

The V and J genes are TRBV25-1 and TRBJ1-3, with D maybe TRBD1 (5 bases). The germline V gene encodes CDR1 MGHDK and CDR2 SYGVNS. Trimming left V 1 base short and J 0 bases short, with 10 bases between. This CDR3 is built from 16 residues. CDR3 nucleotides: TGTGCCAGCAGTGAATGGGGGAGTATCTCTGGAAACACCATATATTTT. It translates to CASSEWGSISGNTIYF.

This clone was seen more than once but under ten times. The chain employs TRBV6-1 and TRBJ2-7; D is unclear. V was pared by 4 bases and J by 6 bases, with 10 bases between. The germline V gene encodes CDR1 MNHNS and CDR2 SASEGT. There are 12 residues in the CDR3. This CDR3 is CASSVMAGEQYF. CDR3 sequence (DNA): TGTGCCAGCAGTGTAATGGCAGGCGAGCAGTACTTC.

This chain uses TRBV30 with TRBJ2-7; 11 nucleotides line up with TRBD1. After removal of 3 bases from V and 7 bases from J, the junction contained 14 bases not matched to a gene. Germline CDR1 reads GTSNPN; CDR2 reads SVGIG (reference sequence). The CDR3 contains 16 residues. This chain's CDR3 is CAWSQYRDRGGREQYF. Written as DNA, the CDR3 is TGTGCCTGGAGCCAGTACCGGGACAGGGGGGGGAGGGAGCAGTACTTC.

This clone was found once. The genes are TRBV27 and TRBJ1-1, with D maybe TRBD1 (5 bases). CDR3 length: 15 amino acids. Trimming removed 5 bases at V and 0 bases at J, with 13 bases between. CDR1 is MNHEY and CDR2 is SMNVEV in the germline V gene (reference sequence). Written as DNA, the CDR3 is TGTGCCAGCAGTAATAGAGGGGAGGTGAACACTGAAGCTTTCTTT. Encoded protein: CASSNRGEVNTEAFF.

This sequence joins TRBV14 and TRBJ2-1, with 14 bases that match TRBD2. Trimming cost V 4 bases and J 8 bases; bases outside gene matches: 13. Germline V gene data show CDR1 as SGHDN and CDR2 as FVKESK. The CDR3 length is 18 residues. As DNA, the CDR3 is TGTGCCAGCAGCCGGGGACTAGCGGGGGTTCCCCTTTGGGATGAGCAGTTCTTC. Protein product: CASSRGLAGVPLWDEQFF. Variable domain in full (rest from reference TRBV14 and TRBJ2-1): EAGVTQFPSHSVIEKGQTVTLRCDPISGHDNLYWYRRVMGKEIKFLLHFVKESKQDESGMPNNRFLAERTGGTYSTLKVQPAELEDSGVYFCASSRGLAGVPLWDEQFFGPGTRLTVL.

This clone was seen a few times. The V gene is TRBV7-2, the J gene TRBJ1-1; D uncertain. This CDR3 is 12 amino acids long. V shed 3 bases and J shed 7 bases, with 9 bases lying between them. Germline V CDR1 and CDR2: SGHTA, FQGNSA. Here the CDR3 DNA reads TGTGCCAGCAGCTTGAATGGCGGTGAAGCTTTCTTT. Translation: CASSLNGGEAFF. Full variable domain (remainder filled in from reference TRBV7-2 and TRBJ1-1): GAGVSQSPSNKVTEKGKDVELRCDPISGHTALYWYRQSLGQGLEFLIYFQGNSAPDKSGLPSDRFSAERTGGSVSTLTIQRTQQEDSAVYLCASSLNGGEAFFGQGTRLTVV.

This chain connects TRBV7-9 to TRBJ1-1, with D unresolved. This CDR3 has 12 residues. Trimming left V 5 bases short and J 5 bases short, with 9 bases between. Per germline, CDR1 SEHNR and CDR2 FQNEAQ (reference sequence). The CDR3 DNA follows: TGTGCCAGCAGCAGTTCTGGGACTGAAGCTTTCTTT. This gives the protein CASSSSGTEAFF.

Points on this clone: At one of its ends the junction is not consistent with the germline gene, which may arise from a read error. The genes are TRBV5-3 and TRBJ2-7; no definite D call. TRBV5-3 is an open reading frame whose function is uncertain. This CDR3 region has 8 residues. The CDR3 loop is CARSPSNF. CDR3 coding DNA: TGTGCCAGAAGCCCATCTAACTTC.

The V gene is TRBV7-8, the J gene TRBJ2-1, with 8 bases identical to TRBD2. Per the germline V gene, CDR1 is SGHVS and CDR2 is FQNEAQ. CDR3 length equals 15 residues. V trimming: 5 bases; J trimming: 6 bases; junction bases outside the gene matches: 9. CDR3 residues: CASSAPLRGANEQFF. CDR3 bases: TGTGCCAGCAGCGCCCCCTTGCGGGGGGCCAATGAGCAGTTCTTC.

V gene TRBV10-3 combines with J gene TRBJ1-1; TRBD1 is a possible D gene (5 bases). The germline CDR1 and CDR2 sequences are ENHRY and SYGVKD. V was trimmed by 7 bases and J by 3 bases, leaving 15 bases between them. This CDR3 is built from 14 residues. CDR3 region: CAITGRQGDTEAFF. In DNA form, the CDR3 reads TGTGCCATCACCGGACGGCAGGGAGACACTGAAGCTTTCTTT.

This clone was seen just once. The chain couples TRBV10-2 to TRBJ2-1; 10 bases line up with TRBD2. The CDR3 is 13 amino acids. Germline assignment: CDR1 WSHSY and CDR2 SAAADI. Germline trimming cut 8 bases from V and 7 bases from J; bases unmatched to any gene: 5. This chain's CDR3 is CASGIAGGNEQFF. In nucleotides, the CDR3 is TGCGCCAGCGGGATAGCGGGGGGAAATGAGCAGTTCTTC.

The chain carries TRBV9 and TRBJ1-2, with TRBD1 as a possible D gene (5 bases). Trimming stripped 4 bases from V and 1 base from J, with 14 bases between. Germline V gene sequence: CDR1 SGDLS, CDR2 YYNGEE. The CDR3 totals 15 residues. The CDR3 coding sequence is TGTGCCAGCAGCCCCCCTGGGGGGGTTAACTATGGCTACACCTTC. Protein product: CASSPPGGVNYGYTF.

This clone qualifies as medium-sized. The genes are TRBV25-1 and TRBJ1-1, with D unresolved. Germline CDR1 reads MGHDK; CDR2 reads SYGVNS. Trimming took off 3 bases at V and 6 bases at J, with 8 bases between the two ends. The CDR3 is 12 amino acids. The chain's CDR3 is CASSEGWAEAFF. The CDR3 nucleotides read TGTGCCAGCAGTGAGGGGTGGGCTGAAGCTTTCTTT.

The V gene is TRBV18, the J gene TRBJ2-5, with D perhaps matching TRBD1 (5 bases). Germline V lookup: CDR1 KGHSH, CDR2 LQKENI. The CDR3 extends over 14 amino acids. Between the trimmed V and J ends, which lost 0 bases and 2 bases, there was a span of 7 bases. Here the CDR3 DNA reads TGTGCCAGCTCACCACCGGGGCAACAAGAGACCCAGTACTTC. Its protein product is CASSPPGQQETQYF.

V gene TRBV5-1 combines with J gene TRBJ2-5, with TRBD2 identical over 12 bases. CDR1 SGHRS and CDR2 YFSETQ come from the germline V gene. After removal of 0 bases from V and 2 bases from J, the junction contained 8 bases not matched to a gene. The CDR3 loop spans 18 amino acids. The CDR3 coding sequence is TGCGCCAGCAGCTTGGGACTAGCGGGGGCGAGGACTCAAGAGACCCAGTACTTC. Translated, it gives CASSLGLAGARTQETQYF. Full variable domain (remainder filled in from reference TRBV5-1 and TRBJ2-5): KAGVTQTPRYLIKTRGQQVTLSCSPISGHRSVSWYQQTPGQGLQFLFEYFSETQRNKGNFPGRFSGRQFSNSRSEMNVSTLELGDSALYLCASSLGLAGARTQETQYFGPGTRLLVL.